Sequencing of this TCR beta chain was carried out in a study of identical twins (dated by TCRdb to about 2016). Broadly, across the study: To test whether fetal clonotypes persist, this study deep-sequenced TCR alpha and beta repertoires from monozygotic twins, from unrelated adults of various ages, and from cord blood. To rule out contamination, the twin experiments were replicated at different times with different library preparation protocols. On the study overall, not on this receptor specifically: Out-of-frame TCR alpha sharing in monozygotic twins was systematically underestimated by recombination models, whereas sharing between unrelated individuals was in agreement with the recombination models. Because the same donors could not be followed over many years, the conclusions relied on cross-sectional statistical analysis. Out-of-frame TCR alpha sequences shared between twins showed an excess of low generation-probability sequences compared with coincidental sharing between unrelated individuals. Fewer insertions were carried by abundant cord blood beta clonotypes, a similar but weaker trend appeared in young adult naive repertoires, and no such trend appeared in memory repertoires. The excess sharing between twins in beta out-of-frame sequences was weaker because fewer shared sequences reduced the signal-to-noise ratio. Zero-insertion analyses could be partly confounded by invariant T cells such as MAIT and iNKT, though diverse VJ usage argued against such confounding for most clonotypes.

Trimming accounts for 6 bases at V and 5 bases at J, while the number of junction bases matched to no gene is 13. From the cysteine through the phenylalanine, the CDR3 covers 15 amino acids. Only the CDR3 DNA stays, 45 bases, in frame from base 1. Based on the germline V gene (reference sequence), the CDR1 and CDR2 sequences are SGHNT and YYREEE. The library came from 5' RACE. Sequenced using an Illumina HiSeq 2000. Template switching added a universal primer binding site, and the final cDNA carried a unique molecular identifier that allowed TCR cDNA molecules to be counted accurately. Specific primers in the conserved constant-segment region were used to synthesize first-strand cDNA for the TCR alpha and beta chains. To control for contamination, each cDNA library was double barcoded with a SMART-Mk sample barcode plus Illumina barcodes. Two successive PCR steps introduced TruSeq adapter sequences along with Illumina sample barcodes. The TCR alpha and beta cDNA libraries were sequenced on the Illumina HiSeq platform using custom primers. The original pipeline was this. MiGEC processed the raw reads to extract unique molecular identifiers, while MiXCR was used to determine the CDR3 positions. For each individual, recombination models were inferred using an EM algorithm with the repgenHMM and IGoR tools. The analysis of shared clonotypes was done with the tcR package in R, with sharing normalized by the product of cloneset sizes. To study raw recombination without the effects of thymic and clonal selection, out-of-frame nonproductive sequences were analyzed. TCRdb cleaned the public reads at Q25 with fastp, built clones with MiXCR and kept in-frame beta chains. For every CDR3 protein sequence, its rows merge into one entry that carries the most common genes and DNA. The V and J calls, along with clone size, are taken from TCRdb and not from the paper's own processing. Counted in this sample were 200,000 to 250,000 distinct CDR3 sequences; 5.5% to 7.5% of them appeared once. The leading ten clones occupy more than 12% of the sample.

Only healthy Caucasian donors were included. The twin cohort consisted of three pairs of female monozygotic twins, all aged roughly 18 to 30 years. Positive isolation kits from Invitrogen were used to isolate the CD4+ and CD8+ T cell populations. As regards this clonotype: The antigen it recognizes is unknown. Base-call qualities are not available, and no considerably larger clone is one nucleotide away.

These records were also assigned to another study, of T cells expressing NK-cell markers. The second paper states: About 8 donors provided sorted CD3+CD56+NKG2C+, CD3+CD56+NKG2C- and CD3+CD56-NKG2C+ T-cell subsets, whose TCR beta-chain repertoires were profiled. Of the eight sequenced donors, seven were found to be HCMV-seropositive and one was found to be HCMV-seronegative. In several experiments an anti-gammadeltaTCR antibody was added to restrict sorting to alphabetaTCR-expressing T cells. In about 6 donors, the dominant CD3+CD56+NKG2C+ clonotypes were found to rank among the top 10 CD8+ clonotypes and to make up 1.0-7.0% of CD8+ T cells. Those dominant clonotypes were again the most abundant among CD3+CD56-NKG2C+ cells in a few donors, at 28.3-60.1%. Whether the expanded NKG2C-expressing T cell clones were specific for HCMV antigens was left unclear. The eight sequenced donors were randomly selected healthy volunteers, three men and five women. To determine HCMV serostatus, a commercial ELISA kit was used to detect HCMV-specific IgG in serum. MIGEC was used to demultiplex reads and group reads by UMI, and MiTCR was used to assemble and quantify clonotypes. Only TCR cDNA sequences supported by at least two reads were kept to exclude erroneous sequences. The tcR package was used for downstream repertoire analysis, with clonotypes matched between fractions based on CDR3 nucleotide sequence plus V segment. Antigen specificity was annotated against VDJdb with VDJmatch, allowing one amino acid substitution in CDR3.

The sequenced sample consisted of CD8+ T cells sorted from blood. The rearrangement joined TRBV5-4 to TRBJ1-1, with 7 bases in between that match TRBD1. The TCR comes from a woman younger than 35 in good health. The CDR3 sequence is CASNRLGQVGTEAFF. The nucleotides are TGTGCCAGCAACCGACTAGGACAGGTGGGAACTGAAGCTTTCTTT. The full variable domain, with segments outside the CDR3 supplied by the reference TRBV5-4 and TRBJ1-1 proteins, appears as ETGVTQSPTHLIKTRGQQVTLRCSSQSGHNTVSWYQQALGQGPQFIFQYYREEENGRGNFPPRFSGLQFPNYSSELNVNALELDDSALYLCASNRLGQVGTEAFFGQGTRLTVV.